This T cell receptor beta chain was sequenced for a study of blood T cell repertoires in COVID-19. Study summary: Acute and convalescent COVID-19 specimens originated in the United States, Italy and Spain. Sources were T cells, B-cell-depleted T cells, or PBMCs; the material itself was cDNA or gDNA.

This clone was counted only a few times. In the authors' workflow: The authors estimated nucleated cell counts from reference gene primer amplification. Method: immunoSEQ multiplex PCR; TCRdb's copy keeps in-frame clones and lacks some. V and J calls and clone size are as listed in that table; D and trimming were resolved from the DNA. The data show about 50,000 clones, with roughly 86% seen just once and 2% to 2.5% held by the top ten. This CDR3 spans 14 amino acids. Germline-derived CDR1 and CDR2 are MNHEY and SVGAGI. Trimming cost V 6 bases and J 7 bases, with 15 bases left between them. The chain couples TRBV6-5 to TRBJ2-2; D uncertain. Sequencing input: peripheral blood. This receptor was identified in a woman in her fifties or sixties with acute or convalescent COVID-19. The CDR3 reads CASSPMRSGGELFF. The CDR3 bases are TGTGCCAGCAGCCCCATGAGATCGGGCGGGGAGCTGTTTTTT.